These 11 T cell receptor beta chains originate from one sample sequenced in a study of shared clonotypes between healthy human individuals (dated by TCRdb to about 2020). Library construction relied on the immunoSEQ multiplex PCR assay. TCRdb stores this immuneACCESS table with in-frame sequences only. Part of the clones is absent; in the studies checked, under half of the shortfall reflects unresolved V genes, and no reason is known for the rest. This sample lists about 1.1 million clones; 60% to 85% were detected once. The ten largest clones represent 0.89% of the sample. Sequencing was carried out using memory CD4+ T cells from PBMCs. Read against the paper, the sample's cell subset or site label means: CD45RA-negative fraction. These receptor sequences come from a man between 18 and 35 years old in good health. Some clones in this sample may be carry-over from other donors' samples.

Regarding this clone: The identical CDR3 is also encoded by other nucleotide sequences in the sample. The CDR3 sequence: CASSLEGVSNQPQHF. CDR3 in DNA: TGCGCCAGCAGCTTGGAGGGCGTGTCCAATCAGCCCCAGCATTTT. The chain carries TRBV5-1 and TRBJ1-5; no firm D call. The V gene's germline CDR1 is SGHRS and CDR2 YFSETQ. The CDR3 is 15 residues long. V was trimmed by 0 bases and J by 3 bases, leaving 10 bases between them.

The chain has TRBV6-1 and TRBJ1-2; TRBD1 is a possible D gene (6 bases). Trimming cost V 6 bases and J 2 bases, with 13 bases left between them. Germline CDR1 and CDR2: MNHNS and SASEGT. This CDR3 spans 14 amino acids. The CDR3, as DNA: TGTGCCAGCAGACCCATGACAGGAAACTATGGCTACACCTTC. Amino acids: CASRPMTGNYGYTF.

As to this clone: A clone one base away is much larger, so this may be a read error. The V gene is TRBV28, the J gene TRBJ2-7; 7 bases fit TRBD2. V lost 2 bases to trimming and J lost 2 bases; unmatched junction nucleotides: 15. The CDR3 covers 18 residues. CDR1 and CDR2 from the germline V gene are MDHEN and SYDVKM. The DNA of the CDR3 is TGTGCCAGCAGTTTAAGCGGGACTTTCGCATTTAACACCTACGAGCAGTACTTC. This sequence encodes CASSLSGTFAFNTYEQYF.

This sequence joins TRBV5-6 and TRBJ1-1, with 10 bases fitting TRBD1. The CDR3 sequence is 16 residues long. V trimming: 3 bases; J trimming: 1 base; junction bases outside the gene matches: 6. Germline V CDR1 and CDR2: SGHDT, YYEEEE. Here the CDR3 DNA reads TGTGCCAGCAGCTCCGGGACAGGGGCCCAGAACACTGAAGCTTTCTTT. Its translation: CASSSGTGAQNTEAFF.

This sequence joins TRBV5-1 and TRBJ1-3; TRBD1 matches at 7 bases. V lost 0 bases and J lost 0; bases outside the gene matches: 9. Germline V gene lookup returns CDR1 SGHRS and CDR2 YFSETQ. CDR3 length: 18 residues. The DNA for the CDR3 is TGCGCCAGCAGCTTGGCCCCGGGACAGCAATCCTCTGGAAACACCATATATTTT. This translates into CASSLAPGQQSSGNTIYF. The full variable domain, completed using reference TRBV5-1 and TRBJ1-3, is KAGVTQTPRYLIKTRGQQVTLSCSPISGHRSVSWYQQTPGQGLQFLFEYFSETQRNKGNFPGRFSGRQFSNSRSEMNVSTLELGDSALYLCASSLAPGQQSSGNTIYFGEGSWLTVV.

The chain combines TRBV2 with TRBJ2-2; D is uncertain. CDR3 length: 12 amino acids. Germline assignment: CDR1 SNHLY and CDR2 FYNNEI. The V end lost 2 bases, the J end lost 13 bases, and 11 bases lay between the germline ends. The DNA for the CDR3 is TGTGCCAGCAGTGAAAATTCAAGAGGGCTGTTTTTT. It translates to CASSENSRGLFF.

This chain joins TRBV5-6 and TRBJ2-2, with D perhaps TRBD1 (5 bases). V was cut by 4 bases and J by 5 bases, with 9 bases left in between. CDR1 and CDR2 (germline): SGHDT, YYEEEE. This CDR3 has 13 residues. CDR3 sequence: CASSVTGTGELFF. CDR3 nucleotides: TGTGCCAGCAGCGTCACAGGAACCGGGGAGCTGTTTTTT.

The V gene is TRBV9, the J gene TRBJ2-3; TRBD1 is a possible D gene (6 bases). CDR3 length: 16 amino acids. Per the germline V gene, CDR1 is SGDLS and CDR2 is YYNGEE. Trimming shortened V by 3 bases and J by 0 bases, and 14 bases separated the two germline ends. The CDR3 here is CASSAPTGSSTDTQYF. The CDR3 region has the DNA TGTGCCAGCAGCGCGCCAACAGGGTCGAGCACAGATACGCAGTATTTT.

The rearrangement joins TRBV11-3 to TRBJ2-6; either TRBD1 or TRBD2 may fit D (5 bases each). V dropped 5 bases and J dropped 0 bases, with 14 bases sitting between them. The CDR3 consists of 17 residues. CDR1 SGHNT and CDR2 YENEEA come from the germline V gene. CDR3 nucleotide sequence: TGTGCCAGCAGCATCCGGGACCAATGCTCTGGGGCCAACGTCCTGACTTTC. This encodes CASSIRDQCSGANVLTF.

This rearrangement joins TRBV19 to TRBJ1-5; possibly TRBD1 for D (5 bases). The CDR3 contains 15 residues. Germline V gene lookup returns CDR1 LNHDA and CDR2 SQIVND (reference sequence). V lost 7 bases and J lost 4, with 17 bases in between. The CDR3 here is CASTPLGGSNQPQHF. The CDR3 DNA is TGTGCCAGTACCCCCCTGGGGGGTTCTAATCAGCCCCAGCATTTT.

The rearrangement links TRBV9 to TRBJ1-3; TRBD1 matches 7 bases. The CDR3 covers 13 residues. Per germline, CDR1 SGDLS and CDR2 YYNGEE. V lost 6 bases, J lost 2 bases, and 2 bases stayed unmatched. The CDR3 DNA follows: TGTGCCAGCACGACAGGGACTGGAAACACCATATATTTT. It translates to CASTTGTGNTIYF.